Listed below are T cell receptor beta chains from one sample, sequenced in a study of vaccination effects on CD4 cells after COVID-19. These receptors' antigens are unknown. The method was immunoSEQ multiplex PCR; TCRdb's version includes in-frame clones alone and lacks a portion of them. The data hold 70,000 to 85,000 clones, with around 77% observed a single time. The sample in question was CD4+ T cells from PBMCs cultured without peptide, obtained before COVID-19 vaccination. These receptors were collected from a human donor who received a COVID-19 vaccine. Both conserved end residues are part of each CDR3. D genes are given only for firm matches. Not all rows give a size; the values are once, few, many and, for expanded clones, a class.

abundance	v_gene	len	d_gene	j_gene	CDR3nt	CDR3aa
NA	TRBV7-9	13	NA	TRBJ1-1	TGTGCCAGCAGCTTATATTTGAACACTGAAGCTTTCTTT	CASSLYLNTEAFF
NA	TRBV6-5	13	NA	TRBJ1-2	TGTGCCAGCAGTTACTCCGATGTCTATGGCTACACCTTC	CASSYSDVYGYTF
few	TRBV10-3	14	NA	TRBJ1-1	TGTGCCATCAGTGATAACCTAGGGCGCACTGAAGCTTTCTTT	CAISDNLGRTEAFF
NA	TRBV9	18	TRBD2	TRBJ2-2	TGTGCCAGCAGCGTAGTACCGGGACTAGCGGGGAACACCGGGGAGCTGTTTTTT	CASSVVPGLAGNTGELFF
NA	TRBV6-6	16	NA	TRBJ1-5	TGTGCCAGCATTACTCCTCTGAGGCAGGGGTATCAGCCCCAGCATTTT	CASITPLRQGYQPQHF
NA	TRBV6-2/TRBV6-3	12	NA	TRBJ1-5	TGTGCCAGCAGCAACCCAAATCAGCCCCAGCATTTT	CASSNPNQPQHF
NA	TRBV12-3/TRBV12-4	13	NA	TRBJ2-5	TGTGCCAGCAGGGTGGACAGACAAGAGACCCAGTACTTC	CASRVDRQETQYF
few	TRBV6-1	17	NA	TRBJ2-4	TGTGCCAGCAGTGAAGGAGGATGGGGTGGGTCCCAAAACATTCAGTACTTC	CASSEGGWGGSQNIQYF
NA	TRBV9	15	NA	TRBJ2-6	TGTGCCAGCAGCCCCAGGGGTTCTGGGGCCAACGTCCTGACTTTC	CASSPRGSGANVLTF
NA	TRBV3-1/TRBV3-2	14	NA	TRBJ2-5	TGTGCCAGCAGTGAGATGGGGGACCCCAAGACCCAGTACTTC	CASSEMGDPKTQYF
NA	TRBV24-1	13	NA	TRBJ1-4	TGTGCCACCTCGCCGGGACAAAACGAAAAACTGTTTTTT	CATSPGQNEKLFF
NA	TRBV6-2/TRBV6-3	12	NA	TRBJ1-2	TGTGCCAGCAGTAGGGCAGACTATGGCTACACCTTC	CASSRADYGYTF
NA	TRBV7-3	16	TRBD1	TRBJ2-2	TGTGCCAGCAGCCAGACAGGGGGCACGAACACCGGGGAGCTGTTTTTT	CASSQTGGTNTGELFF
NA	TRBV5-6	14	NA	TRBJ2-5	TGTGCCAGCAGCTCCCCGGGGGCCGGAGAGACCCAGTACTTC	CASSSPGAGETQYF
few	TRBV9	14	TRBD2	TRBJ2-5	TGTGCCAGCAGCGCAAGCGGGGGGCTGGAGACCCAGTACTTC	CASSASGGLETQYF
NA	TRBV6-1	12	NA	TRBJ1-1	TGTGCCAGCAGTGAAGCGAGGAGGGAAGCTTTCTTT	CASSEARREAFF
NA	TRBV5-4	14	NA	TRBJ1-1	TGTGCCAGCAGCTTCCAGGAGGGAAGAATAGAAGCTTTCTTT	CASSFQEGRIEAFF
NA	TRBV6-5	16	NA	TRBJ2-1	TGTGCCAGCAGTTACTCGAGTCAGGCGGGGATCAATGAGCAGTTCTTC	CASSYSSQAGINEQFF
NA	TRBV9	16	TRBD2	TRBJ2-2	TGTGCCAGCAGCCCTGGGACTAGCGGCTACACCGGGGAGCTGTTTTTT	CASSPGTSGYTGELFF
NA	TRBV7-9	15	TRBD1	TRBJ1-2	TGTGCCAGCAGCGGCTACGACAGGGGGAACTATGGCTACACCTTC	CASSGYDRGNYGYTF
NA	TRBV2	11	NA	TRBJ2-5	TGTGCCAGCAGTGAAGTAGAGACCCAGTACTTC	CASSEVETQYF
NA	TRBV6-5	13	NA	TRBJ2-3	TGTGCCAGCACTGTCACTAGCACAGATACGCAGTATTTT	CASTVTSTDTQYF
NA	TRBV19	15	TRBD2	TRBJ2-5	TGTGCCAGTAGCACCCCGGGAGGGCGCGGAGAGACCCAGTACTTC	CASSTPGGRGETQYF
NA	TRBV19	14	NA	TRBJ1-5	TGTGCCAGTAGGGCTGGACAGCTCAATCAGCCCCAGCATTTT	CASRAGQLNQPQHF